The T cell receptor (beta chain) under discussion was sequenced for a study of response to subunit inactivated influenza vaccine. Study results and limitations: The authors suggested that few new T cells are recruited per seasonal influenza vaccination.

The CDR3 consists of 19 residues. Germline CDR1 and CDR2: SGHRS and YFSETQ. V was clipped by 0 bases and J by 0 bases, with 22 bases between them. A note on this clonotype: The antigen is not known.

MiXCR, applied by TCRdb to the RT-PCR reads, yields one record per CDR3 protein. Here the sample spans about 570,000 distinct CDR3 sequences, about 12% being singletons. V gene TRBV5-1 combines with J gene TRBJ2-7, with D perhaps assigned TRBD1 or TRBD2 (6 bases each). This specimen was PBMCs from blood, taken on the day of vaccination. The receptor was derived from a middle-aged man who received an inactivated influenza vaccine. Here the CDR3 DNA reads TGCGCCAGCAGCTTGGAAGGACAGACAGTGACCGGGAGCTCCTACGAGCAGTACTTC. Protein: CASSLEGQTVTGSSYEQYF. Supplemented by reference TRBV5-1 and TRBJ2-7, the full variable domain reads KAGVTQTPRYLIKTRGQQVTLSCSPISGHRSVSWYQQTPGQGLQFLFEYFSETQRNKGNFPGRFSGRQFSNSRSEMNVSTLELGDSALYLCASSLEGQTVTGSSYEQYFGPGTRLTVT.